What follows is one TCR beta chain and its context. No antigen is known for it. Specified time point: baseline, week 1 (first vaccination visit). Treatment specified: pre-vaccination baseline after standard-of-care therapy. Astrocytomas found in donors were new, WHO grade 3 or 4, IDH1-mutant and ATRX-lost. The data are from a study of a mutant IDH1 vaccine in newly diagnosed glioma. Study at large: The treated population exhibited a male proportion of roughly 62%, a female proportion of roughly 40%, and a mean age of about 39 years. Most patients had radiochemotherapy with temozolomide before enrollment; others had one alone. Findings of the study overall: With respect to changes in top peripheral T cell clonotypes, pseudoprogression seemed unrelated.

Sequenced by immunoSEQ multiplex PCR; TCRdb stores in-frame clones only, minus some. Seen here are approximately 20,000 clones, around 85% observed once, and the top ten hold less than 6%. V was shortened by 4 bases and J by 8 bases, with 15 bases between the two germline ends. The CDR3 loop spans 14 amino acids. Germline V gene lookup returns CDR1 SGHRS and CDR2 YFSETQ. V and J are TRBV5-1 and TRBJ1-4; D remains unclear. The TCR sequence derives from a man aged 40-49 years with glioma. Sequences were derived from PBMCs, sampled from a glioma patient treated with radiotherapy, temozolomide or both. The CDR3 reads CASSQNSGGEKLFF. CDR3 nucleotides: TGCGCCAGCAGCCAGAACAGCGGAGGAGAAAAACTGTTTTTT.